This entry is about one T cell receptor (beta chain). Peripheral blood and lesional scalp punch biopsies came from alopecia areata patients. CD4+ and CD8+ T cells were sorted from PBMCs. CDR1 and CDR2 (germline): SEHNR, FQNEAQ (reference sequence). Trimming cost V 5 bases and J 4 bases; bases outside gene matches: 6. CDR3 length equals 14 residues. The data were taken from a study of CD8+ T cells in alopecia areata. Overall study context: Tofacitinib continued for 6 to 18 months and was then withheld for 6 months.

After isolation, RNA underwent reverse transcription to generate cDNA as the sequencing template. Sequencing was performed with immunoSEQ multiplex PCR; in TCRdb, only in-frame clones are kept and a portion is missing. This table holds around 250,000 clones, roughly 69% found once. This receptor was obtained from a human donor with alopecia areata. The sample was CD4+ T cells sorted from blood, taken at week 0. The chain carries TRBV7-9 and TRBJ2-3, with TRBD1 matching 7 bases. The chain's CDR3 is CASSVDRDPDTQYF. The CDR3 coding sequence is TGTGCCAGCAGCGTAGACAGGGACCCAGATACGCAGTATTTT.